A selection of T cell receptor beta chains follows, all from one sample in a study of cytomegalovirus exposure and HLA in healthy donors. Sequencing used immunoSEQ multiplex PCR; TCRdb keeps in-frame clones, though not all of them. The sample has 50,000 or so clones. The sample consisted of PBMCs. These receptors came from a woman between 18 and 29 years old in good health and CMV-seronegative. CDR3s include the opening cysteine and the closing phenylalanine or tryptophan. D genes are given only for firm matches.

d_gene,v_gene,j_gene,CDR3aa,CDR3nt
-,TRBV5-1,TRBJ2-5,CASSLDRAPGTQYF,TGCGCCAGCAGCTTGGACAGGGCACCGGGGACCCAGTACTTC
TRBD1,TRBV5-1,TRBJ1-6,CASSLVTGRINSPLHF,TGCGCCAGCAGCTTGGTGACAGGGCGTATCAATTCACCCCTCCACTTT
TRBD1,TRBV18,TRBJ2-4,CASSPPQGWDIQYF,TGTGCCAGCTCACCACCACAGGGGTGGGACATTCAGTACTTC
TRBD1,TRBV19,TRBJ1-2,CASSFRDRENYGYTF,TGTGCCAGTAGTTTCCGGGACAGGGAAAACTATGGCTACACCTTC
-,TRBV6-6,TRBJ2-7,CASSRTVLYEQYF,TGTGCCAGCAGCAGGACAGTTCTTTACGAGCAGTACTTC
-,TRBV5-1,TRBJ1-1,CASSPGLLNTEAFF,TGCGCCAGCAGCCCGGGACTTTTGAACACTGAAGCTTTCTTT
TRBD2,TRBV18,TRBJ2-7,CASSPTPGNSGREQYF,TGTGCCAGCTCACCAACTCCGGGGAATAGCGGGAGAGAGCAGTACTTC
-,TRBV5-1,TRBJ1-2,CASSFYPESTGSYGYTF,TGCGCCAGCAGCTTTTATCCGGAGTCGACGGGTTCCTATGGCTACACCTTC
-,TRBV19,TRBJ1-2,CASSILEGEDYGYTF,TGTGCCAGTAGTATATTGGAGGGTGAAGACTATGGCTACACCTTC
-,TRBV7-3,TRBJ2-2,CASSLGPSLSGELFF,TGTGCCAGCAGCTTAGGGCCTTCCCTGAGCGGGGAGCTGTTTTTT
TRBD2,TRBV6-1,TRBJ2-1,CASSELAGGSSDNEQFF,TGTGCCAGCAGTGAACTAGCGGGGGGGAGCTCCGACAATGAGCAGTTCTTC
-,TRBV4-2,TRBJ1-1,CASSQAAAENTEAFF,TGTGCCAGCAGCCAAGCCGCGGCAGAGAACACTGAAGCTTTCTTT
-,TRBV19,TRBJ2-1,CASSIRGARSYNEQFF,TGTGCCAGTAGTATAAGAGGAGCGAGATCTTACAATGAGCAGTTCTTC
-,TRBV19,TRBJ1-6,CASSTDNDSPLHF,TGTGCCAGTAGTACTGACAATGATTCACCCCTCCACTTT